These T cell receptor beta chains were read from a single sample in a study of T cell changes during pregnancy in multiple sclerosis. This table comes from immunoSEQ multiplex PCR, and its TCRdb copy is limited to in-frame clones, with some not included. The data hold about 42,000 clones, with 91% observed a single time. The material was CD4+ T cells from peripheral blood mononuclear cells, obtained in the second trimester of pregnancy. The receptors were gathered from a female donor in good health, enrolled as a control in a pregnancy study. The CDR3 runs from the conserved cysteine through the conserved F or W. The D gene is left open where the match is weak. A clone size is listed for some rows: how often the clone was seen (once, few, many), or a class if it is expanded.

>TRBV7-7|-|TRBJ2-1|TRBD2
CASSLGTSIYNEQFF
TGTGCTAGCAGCTTAGGGACTAGCATTTACAATGAGCAGTTCTTC
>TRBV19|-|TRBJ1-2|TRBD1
CASSPLGQGDGYTF
TGTGCCAGTAGTCCCCTCGGACAGGGCGATGGCTACACCTTC
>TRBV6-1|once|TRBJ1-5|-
CASSTSRNQPQHF
TGTGCCAGCAGTACAAGTCGCAATCAGCCCCAGCATTTT
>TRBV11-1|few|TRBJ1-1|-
CASSGGNTGSNTEAFF
TGTGCCAGCAGCGGGGGGAATACGGGATCGAACACTGAAGCTTTCTTT
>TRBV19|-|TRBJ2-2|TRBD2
CASSTTSGGAWGGELFF
TGTGCCAGTAGCACTACTAGCGGGGGGGCCTGGGGCGGGGAGCTGTTTTTT
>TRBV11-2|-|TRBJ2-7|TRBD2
CASSLTVTSGSEQYF
TGTGCCAGCAGCTTGACCGTGACTAGCGGGAGCGAGCAGTACTTC
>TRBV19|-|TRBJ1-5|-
CASSIGLLQPQHF
TGTGCCAGTAGTATTGGCCTCTTGCAGCCCCAGCATTTT
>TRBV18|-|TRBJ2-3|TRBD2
CASSPAGSGRGKDTQYF
TGTGCCAGCTCACCAGCGGGTAGCGGGAGGGGCAAGGATACGCAGTATTTT
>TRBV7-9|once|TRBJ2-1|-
CARTLGSDDEQFF
TGTGCCAGGACCCTCGGGAGTGACGATGAGCAGTTCTTC
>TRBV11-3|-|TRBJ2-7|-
CASSLGRTNGPYEQYF
TGTGCCAGCAGCTTGGGCAGGACAAACGGCCCCTACGAGCAGTACTTC
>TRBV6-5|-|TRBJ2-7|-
CASRKTTGEQYF
TGTGCCAGCAGAAAAACCACGGGCGAGCAGTACTTC
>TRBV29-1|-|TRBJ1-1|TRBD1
CSVVGTGGLNTEAFF
TGCAGCGTTGTCGGGACAGGGGGATTGAACACTGAAGCTTTCTTT
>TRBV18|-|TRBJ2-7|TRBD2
CASSPGIGGTLYEQYF
TGTGCCAGCTCACCAGGAATCGGGGGGACTCTTTACGAGCAGTACTTC
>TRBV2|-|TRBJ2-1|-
CASSESGFSYNEQFF
TGTGCCAGCAGTGAAAGCGGTTTCTCCTACAATGAGCAGTTCTTC
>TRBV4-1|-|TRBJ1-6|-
CASSRGQGSGGNSPLHF
TGCGCCAGCAGCCGGGGGCAGGGGTCGGGGGGTAATTCACCCCTCCACTTT
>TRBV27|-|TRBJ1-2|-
CASSLQGRSGYTF
TGTGCCAGCAGCCTACAGGGAAGGAGTGGCTACACCTTC
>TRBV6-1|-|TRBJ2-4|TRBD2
CASSERVAGGDRNIQYF
TGTGCCAGCAGTGAAAGGGTAGCGGGAGGCGATAGGAACATTCAGTACTTC
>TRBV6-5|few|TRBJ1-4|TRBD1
CASAGQGYEKLFF
TGTGCCAGCGCGGGACAGGGGTACGAAAAACTGTTTTTT
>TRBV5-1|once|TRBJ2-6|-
CASSFYDISGANVLTF
TGCGCCAGCAGCTTTTACGACATCTCTGGGGCCAACGTCCTGACTTTC
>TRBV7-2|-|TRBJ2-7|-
CASSLEPVRAQGDYEQYF
TGTGCCAGCAGCTTGGAACCGGTCCGGGCTCAGGGCGACTACGAGCAGTACTTC
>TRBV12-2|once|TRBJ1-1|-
CASRLTGSQAFF
TGTGCAAGTCGCTTGACCGGGTCCCAAGCTTTCTTT
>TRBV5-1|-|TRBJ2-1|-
CASASGEQFF
TGCGCCAGTGCGAGTGGTGAGCAGTTCTTC
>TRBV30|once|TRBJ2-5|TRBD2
CAWRALAGGPETQYF
TGTGCCTGGAGGGCCCTAGCGGGAGGTCCAGAGACCCAGTACTTC
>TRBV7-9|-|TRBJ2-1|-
CASSPIGLREQFF
TGTGCCAGCAGCCCGATTGGACTTAGGGAGCAGTTCTTC
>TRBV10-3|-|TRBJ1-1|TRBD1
CAISRGHTEAFF
TGTGCCATCAGCAGGGGGCACACTGAAGCTTTCTTT
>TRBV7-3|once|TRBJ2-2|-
CASSSSSGGGELFF
TGTGCCAGCAGCTCCTCGTCGGGCGGGGGGGAGCTGTTTTTT
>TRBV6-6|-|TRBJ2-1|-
CASSPTLGSRFF
TGTGCCAGCAGCCCGACTCTGGGGAGTCGGTTCTTC
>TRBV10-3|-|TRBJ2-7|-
CAISGGGYYEQYF
TGTGCCATCAGTGGAGGGGGATACTACGAGCAGTACTTC
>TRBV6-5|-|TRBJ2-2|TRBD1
CASSLDRGRTGELFF
TGTGCCAGCAGCCTCGACAGGGGGCGCACCGGGGAGCTGTTTTTT
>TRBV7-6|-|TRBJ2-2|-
CASSAFSRAGELFF
TGTGCCAGCAGCGCTTTTTCCAGGGCCGGGGAGCTGTTTTTT
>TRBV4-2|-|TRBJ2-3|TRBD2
CASSLAGGHTDTQYF
TGTGCCAGCAGCCTCGCGGGGGGCCACACAGATACGCAGTATTTT
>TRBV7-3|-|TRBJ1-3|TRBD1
CASSFPWTGGLALSDTIYF
TGTGCCAGCAGCTTCCCTTGGACAGGCGGCCTGGCTCTGAGTGACACCATATATTTT
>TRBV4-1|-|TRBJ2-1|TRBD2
CASSHSSGYNEQFF
TGCGCCAGCAGCCATTCTAGCGGATACAATGAGCAGTTCTTC
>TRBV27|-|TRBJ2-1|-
CATQGLGAAYNEQFF
TGTGCCACCCAGGGGCTGGGGGCGGCCTACAATGAGCAGTTCTTC
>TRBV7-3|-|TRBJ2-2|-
CASTNIQGNTGELFF
TGTGCCAGCACCAATATCCAGGGGAACACCGGGGAGCTGTTTTTT
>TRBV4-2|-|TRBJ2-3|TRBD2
CASSQNGAAGGPDTQYF
TGTGCCAGCAGCCAAAACGGGGCAGCGGGGGGACCAGATACGCAGTATTTT
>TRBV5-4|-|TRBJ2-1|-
CASSLQARVNNEQFF
TGTGCCAGCAGCTTACAGGCCAGAGTTAACAATGAGCAGTTCTTC
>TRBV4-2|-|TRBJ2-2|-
CASSLAGQGELFF
TGTGCCAGCAGCCTTGCGGGCCAGGGGGAGCTGTTTTTT
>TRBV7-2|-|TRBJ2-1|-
CASSSAPGLAEQFF
TGTGCCAGCAGCTCCGCCCCCGGCTTAGCGGAGCAGTTCTTC
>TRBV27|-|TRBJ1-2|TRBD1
CASSLRGRDYGYTF
TGTGCCAGCAGTTTAAGGGGGCGAGACTATGGCTACACCTTC
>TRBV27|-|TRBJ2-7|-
CASSPGAAQDYEQYF
TGTGCCAGCAGTCCAGGGGCCGCTCAAGACTACGAGCAGTACTTC
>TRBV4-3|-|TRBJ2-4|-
CASSPGRQGGIQYF
TGCGCCAGCAGCCCGGGAAGGCAGGGAGGCATTCAGTACTTC
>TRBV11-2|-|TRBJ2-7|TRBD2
CASSSPTSGSHEQYF
TGTGCCAGCAGCTCTCCGACTAGCGGGAGCCACGAGCAGTACTTC
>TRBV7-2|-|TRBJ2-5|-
CASSLVEETQYF
TGTGCCAGCAGCTTAGTCGAAGAGACCCAGTACTTC
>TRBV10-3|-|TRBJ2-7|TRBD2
CAISGIAGDSYEQYF
TGTGCCATCAGTGGGATAGCGGGGGACTCCTACGAGCAGTACTTC
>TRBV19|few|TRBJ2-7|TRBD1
CASSTGTETYEQYF
TGTGCCAGTAGTACCGGGACAGAAACCTACGAGCAGTACTTC
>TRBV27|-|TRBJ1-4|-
CASSMLGVGEKLFF
TGTGCCAGCAGTATGTTAGGGGTGGGAGAAAAACTGTTTTTT